This T cell receptor (beta chain) is from a study of early T cells in non-severe SARS-CoV-2 infection. Many counts were recorded for this clonotype. TCRdb recomputed calls from the 5' RACE reads with MiXCR, one row per CDR3 protein. The sample lists about 69,000 distinct CDR3 sequences, around 10% seen once, with approximately 5% in the top ten. The origin of this receptor is an adult who was a healthcare worker with PCR-confirmed SARS-CoV-2 infection or an uninfected control (not recorded which). The sample in question was whole blood, obtained at baseline.

Here the CDR3 DNA reads TGTGCCAGCCGGAGCGGGGGGGCCGGGGATACGCAGTATTTT. Its protein product is CASRSGGAGDTQYF. The V and J genes are TRBV11-2 and TRBJ2-3, with 10 bases lining up with TRBD2. With 8 bases clipped from V and 6 bases from J, the junction kept 8 bases outside the gene matches. Germline V gene lookup returns CDR1 SGHAT and CDR2 FQNNGV. This CDR3 has 14 amino acids. The whole variable domain, remainder taken from reference TRBV11-2 and TRBJ2-3, is EAGVAQSPRYKIIEKRQSVAFWCNPISGHATLYWYQQILGQGPKLLIQFQNNGVVDDSQLPKDRFSAERLKGVDSTLKIQPAKLEDSAVYLCASRSGGAGDTQYFGPGTRLTVL.